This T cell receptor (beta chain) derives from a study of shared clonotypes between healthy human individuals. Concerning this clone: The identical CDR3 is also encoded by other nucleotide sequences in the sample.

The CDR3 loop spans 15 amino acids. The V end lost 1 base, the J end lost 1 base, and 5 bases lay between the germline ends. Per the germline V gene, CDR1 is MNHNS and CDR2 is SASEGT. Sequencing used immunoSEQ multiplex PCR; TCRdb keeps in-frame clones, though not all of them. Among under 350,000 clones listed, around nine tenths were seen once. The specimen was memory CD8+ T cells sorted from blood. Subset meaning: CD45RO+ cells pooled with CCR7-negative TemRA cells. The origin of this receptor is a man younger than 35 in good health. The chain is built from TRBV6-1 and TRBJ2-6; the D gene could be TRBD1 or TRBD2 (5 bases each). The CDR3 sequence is CASSEGGSGANVLTF. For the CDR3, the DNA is TGTGCCAGCAGTGAAGGGGGGTCTGGGGCCAACGTCCTGACTTTC.